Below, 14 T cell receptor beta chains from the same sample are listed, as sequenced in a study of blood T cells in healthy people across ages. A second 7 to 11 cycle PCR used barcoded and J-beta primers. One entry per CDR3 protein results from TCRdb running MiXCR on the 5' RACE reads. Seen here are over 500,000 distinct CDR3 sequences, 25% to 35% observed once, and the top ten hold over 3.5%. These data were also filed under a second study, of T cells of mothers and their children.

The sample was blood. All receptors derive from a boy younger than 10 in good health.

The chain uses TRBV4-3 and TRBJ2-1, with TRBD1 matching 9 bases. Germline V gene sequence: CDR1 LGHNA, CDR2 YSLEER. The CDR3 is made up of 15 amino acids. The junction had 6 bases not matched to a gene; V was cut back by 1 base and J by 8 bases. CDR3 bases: TGCGCCAGCAGCCAAGTTGGGACAGGGATGTATGAGCAGTTCTTC. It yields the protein CASSQVGTGMYEQFF.

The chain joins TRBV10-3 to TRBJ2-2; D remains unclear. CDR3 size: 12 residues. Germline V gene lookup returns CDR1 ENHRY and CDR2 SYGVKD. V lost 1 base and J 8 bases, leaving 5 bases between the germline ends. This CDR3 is CAISELEGELFF. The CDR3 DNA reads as TGTGCCATCAGTGAGTTGGAGGGGGAGCTGTTTTTT.

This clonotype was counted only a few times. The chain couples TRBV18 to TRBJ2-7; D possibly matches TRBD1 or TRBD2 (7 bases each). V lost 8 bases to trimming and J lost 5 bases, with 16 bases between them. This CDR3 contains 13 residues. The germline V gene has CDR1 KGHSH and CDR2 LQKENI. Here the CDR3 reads CASPSGGVNEQYF. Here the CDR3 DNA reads TGTGCCAGCCCATCAGGGGGGGTCAACGAGCAGTACTTC.

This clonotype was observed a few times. For the CDR3, the DNA is TGTGCCAGCAGTGAAGCAGTACAGGACACTGAAGCTTTCTTT. Translating gives CASSEAVQDTEAFF. This chain joins TRBV2 and TRBJ1-1, with TRBD1 as a possible D gene (5 bases). CDR1 SNHLY and CDR2 FYNNEI come from the germline V gene. V was cut by 0 bases and J by 3 bases, with 8 bases left in between. The CDR3 runs to 14 residues.

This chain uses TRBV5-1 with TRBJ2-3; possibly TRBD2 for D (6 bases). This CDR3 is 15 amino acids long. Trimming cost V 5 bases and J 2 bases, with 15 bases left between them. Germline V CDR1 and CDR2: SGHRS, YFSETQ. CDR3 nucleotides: TGCGCCAGCAGTGTTGCGGGGCACACCACAGATACGCAGTATTTT. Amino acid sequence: CASSVAGHTTDTQYF.

The CDR3 DNA follows: TGTGCCAGCAGCGTAGGGGACAGACTACAAGAGACCCAGTACTTC. Translating it yields CASSVGDRLQETQYF. V is TRBV9 and J is TRBJ2-5, with TRBD1 matching 7 bases. The germline V gene encodes CDR1 SGDLS and CDR2 YYNGEE. With V trimmed by 0 bases and J by 2 bases, 4 bases remained unmatched. The CDR3 covers 15 residues.

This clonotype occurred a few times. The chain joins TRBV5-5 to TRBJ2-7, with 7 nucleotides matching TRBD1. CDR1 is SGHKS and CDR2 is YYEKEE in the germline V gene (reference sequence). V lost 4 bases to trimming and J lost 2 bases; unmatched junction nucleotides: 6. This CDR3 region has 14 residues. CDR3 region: CASSLGGPPYEQYF. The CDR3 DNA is TGTGCCAGCAGCCTAGGGGGCCCCCCCTACGAGCAGTACTTC.

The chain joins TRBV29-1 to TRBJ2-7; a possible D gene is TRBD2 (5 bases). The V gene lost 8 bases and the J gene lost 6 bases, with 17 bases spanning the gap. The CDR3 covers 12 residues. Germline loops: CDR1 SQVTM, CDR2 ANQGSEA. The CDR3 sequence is CSMKDSSGEQYF. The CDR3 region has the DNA TGCAGCATGAAGGACTCTTCGGGCGAGCAGTACTTC.

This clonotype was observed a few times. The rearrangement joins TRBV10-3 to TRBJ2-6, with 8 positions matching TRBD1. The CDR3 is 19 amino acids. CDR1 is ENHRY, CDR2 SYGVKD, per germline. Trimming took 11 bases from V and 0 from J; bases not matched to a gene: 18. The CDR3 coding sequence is TGTGCCCCTCCGAATCCAGGGGGCTCTAGGGCCTCTGGGGCCAACGTCCTGACTTTC. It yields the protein CAPPNPGGSRASGANVLTF.

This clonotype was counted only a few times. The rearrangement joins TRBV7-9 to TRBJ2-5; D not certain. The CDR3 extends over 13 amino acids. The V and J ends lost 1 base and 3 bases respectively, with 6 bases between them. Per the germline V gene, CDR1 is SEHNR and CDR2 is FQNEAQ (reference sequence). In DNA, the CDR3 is TGTGCCAGCAGCTTAGAACATGAAGAGACCCAGTACTTC. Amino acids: CASSLEHEETQYF.

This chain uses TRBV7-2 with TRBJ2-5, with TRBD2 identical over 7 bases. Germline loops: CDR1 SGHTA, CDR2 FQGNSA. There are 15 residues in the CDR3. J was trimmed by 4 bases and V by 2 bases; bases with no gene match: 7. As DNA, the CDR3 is TGTGCCAGCAGCTTATATCTGGGGGGGGGAGAGACCCAGTACTTC. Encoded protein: CASSLYLGGGETQYF.

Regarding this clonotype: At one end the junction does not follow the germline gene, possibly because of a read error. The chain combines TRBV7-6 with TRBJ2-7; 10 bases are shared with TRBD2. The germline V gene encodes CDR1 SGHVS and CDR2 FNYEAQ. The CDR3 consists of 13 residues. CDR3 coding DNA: TGTGCCAGCAGCCTAGCGGGAGCGGGCGAGCAGTACTTC. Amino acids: CASSLAGAGEQYF.

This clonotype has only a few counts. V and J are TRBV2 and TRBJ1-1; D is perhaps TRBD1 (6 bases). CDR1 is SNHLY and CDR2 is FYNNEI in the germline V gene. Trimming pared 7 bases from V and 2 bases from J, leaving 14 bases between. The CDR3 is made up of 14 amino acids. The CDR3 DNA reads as TGTGCCAGCAATTTGGGGGCGGAAAACACTGAAGCTTTCTTT. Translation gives CASNLGAENTEAFF.

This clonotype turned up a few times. DNA of the CDR3: TGTGCCAGCAGGCCAGGGGTGGGGACCCAGTACTTC. Its translation is CASRPGVGTQYF. The rearrangement joins TRBV2 to TRBJ2-5, with a tentative D call TRBD1 (6 bases). The CDR3 contains 12 residues. V was clipped by 6 bases and J by 7 bases, with 12 bases between them. Germline V lookup: CDR1 SNHLY, CDR2 FYNNEI.